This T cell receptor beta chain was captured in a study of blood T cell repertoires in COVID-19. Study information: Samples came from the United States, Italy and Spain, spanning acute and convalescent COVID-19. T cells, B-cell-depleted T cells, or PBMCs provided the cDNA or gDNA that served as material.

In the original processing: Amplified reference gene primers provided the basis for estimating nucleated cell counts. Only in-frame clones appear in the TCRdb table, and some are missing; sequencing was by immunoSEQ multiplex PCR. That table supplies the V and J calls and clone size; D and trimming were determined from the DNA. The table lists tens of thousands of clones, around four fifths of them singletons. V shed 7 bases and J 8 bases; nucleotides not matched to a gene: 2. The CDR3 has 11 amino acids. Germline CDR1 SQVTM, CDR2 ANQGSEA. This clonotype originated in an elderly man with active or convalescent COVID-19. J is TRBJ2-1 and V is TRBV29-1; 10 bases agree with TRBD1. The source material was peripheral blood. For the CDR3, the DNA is TGCAGCGCTGGGACAGGGGATGAGCAGTTCTTC. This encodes CSAGTGDEQFF.